This paragraph reports one T cell receptor beta chain. There is no known antigen for this receptor. No base qualities exist here, and no much larger clone lies one base off it. Libraries were made using the immunoSEQ multiplex PCR assay. RNA was extracted from all samples and reverse transcribed into cDNA as template for TCR sequencing. First-strand cDNA was synthesized using SuperScript III with a 2:1 mix of oligo-dT and random hexamers. Amplification bias was assessed with a synthetic immune receptor repertoire, and residual bias was removed computationally. Processing in the source paper ran as follows. Raw reads were preprocessed to remove errors, and CDR3 was defined by IMGT conventions from the conserved cysteine to phenylalanine. Clonality was calculated as 1 minus Shannon entropy normalized by log2 of the number of productive unique TCRs. Scalp TCRbeta sequences were cross-referenced with sorted blood CD4 and CD8 repertoires so that the CD4 or CD8 identity of scalp clones could be inferred. This is the immuneACCESS table as TCRdb keeps it, with only in-frame sequences that have V and J called. A part of the clones is gone; compared with another copy, unresolved V genes explain less than half, and the rest is unexplained. Clone size and V and J calls were adopted from that table, with D and trimming inferred from the DNA. The sample table contains some 170,000 clones; only one count was recorded for roughly 50% of them. The ten largest clones capture roughly a tenth of the sample.

The germline V gene (reference sequence) sets CDR1 to GTSNPN and CDR2 to SVGIG. The CDR3 runs 10 residues from the cysteine to the phenylalanine. The only DNA kept is the CDR3, 30 bases in frame from the first base. V and J are truncated by 4 bases and 1 base respectively, leaving an intervening sequence of 1 base. Sample time point, as interpreted from the label and publication: 24 weeks on oral tofacitinib. The treatment or condition label, as the study defines it: oral pan-JAK inhibitor, 5-10 mg twice daily. Lesional scalp punch biopsies and peripheral blood were obtained from alopecia areata patients. PBMCs were isolated by density centrifugation and stained for CD3, CD4 and CD8, after which CD4+ and CD8+ T cells were sorted on a FACSAria. This sample is part of a study of CD8+ T cells in alopecia areata (dated by TCRdb to 2016 to 2019). The study in broad terms: Treated patients were enrolled in an open-label pilot trial of oral tofacitinib, 5 to 10 mg twice daily, for moderate-to-severe alopecia areata. In treated patients, disease severity was measured using the SALT score, which gives the percentage of scalp surface area affected. High-throughput TCRbeta sequencing was used to examine T cell clonal expansion in alopecia areata in both the C3H/HeJ mouse model and human patients. Scalp tissue and sorted CD4+ and CD8+ peripheral blood T cells from patchy and totalis/universalis alopecia areata patients and from healthy controls were covered by human TCRbeta sequencing. TCRbeta CDR3 regions were amplified by immunoSEQ multiplex PCR using 35 Vbeta forward and 13 Jbeta reverse primers. Patients received tofacitinib for 6 to 18 months and were then followed off drug for 6 months to check for delayed response and recurrence. Scalp clonality was compared across normal scalp (n=4), patchy alopecia areata scalp (n=8), and alopecia totalis/universalis scalp (n=8). RNA was extracted with the PAXgene miRNA kit for fixed scalp, the miRNeasy kit for PBMCs, and the RNeasy kit for mouse skin. Patients on tofacitinib were biopsied at baseline and after 4 and 24 weeks of treatment, and several of the patients also had a later scalp biopsy.

Overall study results and their limits: Because the treated cohort was small and had just a single nonresponder, larger studies are needed to establish links between baseline CD8+ expansion and response. Many expanded lesional clones persisted in scalp and blood during tofacitinib treatment, which may partly explain relapse after stopping treatment. Compared with normal scalp, lesional scalp, particularly in alopecia totalis/universalis, had higher clonality and more expanded CD8+ clones, which suggests antigenic drive. Shared TCR sequences between patients were less evident than in mice, which may be partly attributable to HLA diversity in the patient population. Tofacitinib significantly lowered scalp clonality and the number of expanded CD8+ clones among the top 100 scalp clones. Scalp TCR repertoire analysis is complicated because resident alphabeta T cells in normal human skin are also sequenced, whereas mouse skin is dominated by gammadelta T cells.

Recombination joined TRBV30 with TRBJ1-1, with the D gene too uncertain to name. The receptor comes from a human donor with alopecia areata. The sequencing used CD8+ T cells sorted from blood, collected at week 24, from a patient treated with tofacitinib. Here the CDR3 is given as CAWKNTEAFF. The DNA sequence is as follows: TGTGCCTGGAAGAACACTGAAGCTTTCTTT.